This T cell receptor beta chain was retrieved from a study of CD8 T cells in ankylosing spondylitis. Notes on the study in general: Past research had described some motif variants in reactive arthritis synovial fluid and blood. Within ankylosing spondylitis blood, a TCR beta motif made up of fewer than ten highly homologous variants appeared to be characteristic. Disease-linked clones reportedly concentrated significantly in matched ankylosing spondylitis synovial fluid.

This clonotype was counted a few times. Its cognate antigen is unknown. TCRdb processed the 5' RACE reads anew with MiXCR; each CDR3 protein has one entry. The sample includes 200,000 to 250,000 distinct CDR3 sequences, 25% to 30% of them seen just once. The CDR3 runs to 17 residues. Germline loops: CDR1 DFQATT, CDR2 SNEGSKA (reference sequence). J gave up 1 base and V 0 bases, and 9 bases lay outside the gene matches. Sequenced input: blood, either unsorted or a sorted T cell fraction (not recorded which). The sequence came from a male donor with ankylosing spondylitis or in good health (not recorded which). The V and J genes are TRBV20-1 and TRBJ1-1, with 9 nucleotides matching TRBD1. CDR3 in DNA: TGCAGTGCTAGAGATGGAGGACAGGGGACCTGGAACACTGAAGCTTTCTTT. It yields the protein CSARDGGQGTWNTEAFF.